Listed below are T cell receptor beta chains from one sample, sequenced in a study of shared clonotypes between healthy human individuals. Profiled with immunoSEQ multiplex PCR; TCRdb holds only in-frame clones, not every one. The data show about 560,000 clones, roughly four fifths seen once. Sequencing input: PBMCs. These receptors came from a woman aged 40 to 50 in good health. Some clones in this sample may be carry-over from other donors' samples. Each CDR3 is given without its conserved first and last residue. D genes are given only for firm matches.

cdr3_length j_call v_call d_call cdr3_aa
14 TRBJ2-7 TRBV5-1 TRBD2 ASSSGGASGTYEQY
12 TRBJ2-3 TRBV6-1 NA ASSEDFSTDTQY
12 TRBJ2-7 TRBV6-5 TRBD1 ASSYGTGWDEQY
15 TRBJ2-3 TRBV4-1 NA ASSQDFSGGGTDTQY
13 TRBJ2-1 TRBV5-8 NA ASSPGFPFYNEQF
14 TRBJ2-1 TRBV9 TRBD2 ASSVARISGSYEQF
12 TRBJ2-3 TRBV7-9 NA ASSLVRGGDTQY
13 TRBJ2-3 TRBV11-3 TRBD2 ASSSVSGGPDTQY
13 TRBJ1-1 TRBV14 TRBD1 ASSPRTGTNTEAF
14 TRBJ1-2 TRBV28 TRBD1 ASSAPGTGTNYGYT
13 TRBJ2-7 TRBV19 NA ASSIVLTEPYEQY
13 TRBJ2-7 TRBV7-2 TRBD2 ASIASSGINYEQY
13 TRBJ2-1 TRBV19 TRBD2 ASSYTSGGAHEQF
9 TRBJ1-4 TRBV28 NA ASSSGGKLF
10 TRBJ1-1 TRBV2 NA ASSDREWEAF
17 TRBJ2-2 TRBV30 TRBD2 AWSVLSLAGEVNTGELF
18 TRBJ2-4 TRBV18 TRBD2 ASSPLPERESPGAKNIQY
12 TRBJ2-7 TRBV28 TRBD2 ASSFGLAAYEQY